Shown below are 8 T cell receptor beta chains from a single sample sequenced in a study of cytomegalovirus exposure and HLA in healthy donors. PCR involved 60 Vbeta and 13 Jbeta primers. TCRdb keeps only in-frame clones here, not all; method: immunoSEQ multiplex PCR. The sample holds roughly 84,000 clones, 65% to 85% seen once. The material sequenced was PBMCs. These receptors were obtained from a man in his fifties or sixties in good health and CMV-seronegative.

The table lists this clone with a few counts. The rearrangement uses TRBV13 and TRBJ1-4, with 10 nucleotides matching TRBD1. The J segment lost 7 bases and the V segment lost 5 bases, leaving 7 bases of the junction unmatched. The CDR3 runs to 15 residues. Germline assignment: CDR1 PRHDT and CDR2 FYEKMQ (reference sequence). In DNA form, the CDR3 reads TGTGCCAGCAGCCGAGACAGGGGGCGCAGTGAAAAACTGTTTTTT. This translates into CASSRDRGRSEKLFF.

This rearrangement joins TRBV2 to TRBJ1-1; 9 bases line up with TRBD1. V lost 8 bases, J lost 1 base, and 5 bases stayed unmatched. The CDR3 totals 14 residues. Per germline, CDR1 SNHLY and CDR2 FYNNEI. The CDR3 DNA is TGTGCCAGCCGGACAGGGGCCCAGAACACTGAAGCTTTCTTT. Translation gives CASRTGAQNTEAFF.

CDR3: CASSQDPEGETQYF. CDR3 in DNA: TGTGCCAGCAGCCAGGACCCGGAGGGAGAGACCCAGTACTTC. The rearrangement uses TRBV5-4 and TRBJ2-5; D might be TRBD2 (6 bases). Germline V lookup: CDR1 SGHNT, CDR2 YYREEE (reference sequence). The length of the CDR3 is 14 residues. V dropped 4 bases and J dropped 4 bases, with 14 bases sitting between them.

The chain has TRBV14 and TRBJ2-5; 7 nucleotides line up with TRBD2. The germline V gene has CDR1 SGHDN and CDR2 FVKESK. With 4 bases clipped from V and 1 base from J, the junction kept 15 bases outside the gene matches. The CDR3 runs to 18 residues. This CDR3 reads CASSPRGSSGRSQETQYF. In DNA, the CDR3 is TGTGCCAGCAGCCCACGAGGGTCTAGCGGAAGGTCCCAAGAGACCCAGTACTTC.

The chain links TRBV7-2 to TRBJ1-1; no reliable D call. The germline V gene encodes CDR1 SGHTA and CDR2 FQGNSA. V lost 5 bases and J 1 base, leaving 14 bases between the germline ends. The CDR3 loop spans 15 amino acids. The CDR3: CASSLQEGANTEAFF. CDR3 coding DNA: TGTGCCAGCAGCCTCCAGGAGGGAGCGAACACTGAAGCTTTCTTT.

This clone occurred once. The chain combines TRBV6-1 with TRBJ2-5; D remains unclear. The J call could be wrong; TRBJ2-7 is a better fit for the DNA end. The CDR3 consists of 12 residues. Looked up from germline, CDR1 is MNHNS and CDR2 is SASEGT. The CDR3 sequence is CASSQSAAEQYF. CDR3 coding DNA: TGTGCCAGCAGCCAGTCGGCGGCCGAGCAGTACTTC.

The chain recombines TRBV19 with TRBJ1-2; tentatively, D is TRBD1 (6 bases). CDR1 is LNHDA, CDR2 SQIVND, per germline (reference sequence). Trimming stripped 8 bases from V and 3 bases from J, with 22 bases between. There are 16 residues in the CDR3. CDR3 in amino acids: CASHKTGNPTDYGYTF. CDR3 sequence (DNA): TGTGCCAGTCATAAGACAGGAAACCCCACTGACTATGGCTACACCTTC.

The chain couples TRBV5-8 to TRBJ1-1; D is possibly TRBD1 (6 bases). This CDR3 is 15 amino acids long. Germline CDR1 and CDR2: SGHTS and YDEGEE. V was pared by 2 bases and J by 1 base, with 12 bases between. The CDR3 DNA sequence: TGTGCCAGCAGCTTACAGGGAGGGGGGAACACTGAAGCTTTCTTT. This translates into CASSLQGGGNTEAFF.